What follows are 2 T cell receptor beta chains derived from one specimen sequenced in a study of blood T cell repertoires in COVID-19 (dated by TCRdb to about 2020). The library came from the immunoSEQ multiplex PCR assay. As stored in TCRdb, this immuneACCESS dataset retains in-frame rearrangements with V and J assigned. A fraction of the clones does not appear; measured against another copy, unresolved V genes explain less than half of the discrepancy, and the remainder lacks a known reason. In this sample the table shows some 300,000 clones, 85% to 90% of which occur a single time. The ten largest clonotypes hold over 1.5% of the sample. Sequencing input: peripheral blood. The receptors originated from a woman aged 30 to 39 with COVID-19, enrolled during active disease.

V is TRBV6-5 and J is TRBJ1-2, with a weak D call TRBD1 (5 bases). Germline values: CDR1 MNHEY, CDR2 SVGAGI. V shed 2 bases and J shed 6 bases, with 13 bases lying between them. The CDR3 sequence is 14 residues long. The CDR3 DNA reads TGTGCCAGCAGTTACAATCTGGGCAGGGATGGCTACACCTTC. This sequence encodes CASSYNLGRDGYTF.

The chain joins TRBV5-1 to TRBJ2-7, with 10 bases that match TRBD1. V trimming: 3 bases; J trimming: 3 bases; junction bases outside the gene matches: 3. The CDR3 is 14 residues long. CDR1 is SGHRS and CDR2 is YFSETQ in the germline V gene. The CDR3 coding sequence is TGCGCCAGCAGCTCCGGGACAGGGGACTACGAGCAGTACTTC. This encodes CASSSGTGDYEQYF. The variable domain in full, with the rest retrieved from reference TRBV5-1 and TRBJ2-7, is KAGVTQTPRYLIKTRGQQVTLSCSPISGHRSVSWYQQTPGQGLQFLFEYFSETQRNKGNFPGRFSGRQFSNSRSEMNVSTLELGDSALYLCASSSGTGDYEQYFGPGTRLTVT.